One and the same sample provided the 24 T cell receptor beta chains below, sequenced in a study of shared clonotypes between healthy human individuals. This table comes from immunoSEQ multiplex PCR, and its TCRdb copy is limited to in-frame clones, with some not included. The sample gives around 510,000 clones, 95% to 96% of which show up once; about 0.06% is in the top ten. Input material: naive CD4+ T cells sorted from blood. Subset of the sample: CD45RA+ positively selected. The receptors here all came from a woman aged 25-40 years in good health.

In DNA form, the CDR3 reads TGCGCCAGCAGCCAAGCGAACGGACGGTTCTCTGGAAACACCATATATTTT. Translating gives CASSQANGRFSGNTIYF. This sequence joins TRBV4-1 and TRBJ1-3; D is unresolved. V lost 1 base and J lost 0, with 13 bases in between. The CDR3 sequence is 17 residues long. CDR1 and CDR2 (germline): MGHRA, YSYEKL.

This clone was counted a single time. The genes are TRBV19 and TRBJ2-7; 10 bases are a match to TRBD1. The germline V gene encodes CDR1 LNHDA and CDR2 SQIVND (reference sequence). Trimming cost V 6 bases and J 5 bases; bases outside gene matches: 7. The CDR3 length is 14 residues. In nucleotides, the CDR3 is TGTGCCAGTAGAATCGACAGGGGGCGCGACGAGCAGTACTTC. Its translation: CASRIDRGRDEQYF. Variable domain in full (rest from reference TRBV19 and TRBJ2-7): DGGITQSPKYLFRKEGQNVTLSCEQNLNHDAMYWYRQDPGQGLRLIYYSQIVNDFQKGDIAEGYSVSREKKESFPLTVTSAQKNPTAFYLCASRIDRGRDEQYFGPGTRLTVT.

This rearrangement joins TRBV28 to TRBJ2-5; 13 positions agree with TRBD2. The DNA end is a closer match to TRBJ2-7, so the J assignment may be wrong. The CDR3 loop spans 16 amino acids. From germline, CDR1 is MDHEN and CDR2 SYDVKM. Here the CDR3 reads CASSLPGLAGTYEQYF. CDR3 in DNA: TGTGCCAGCAGTTTACCGGGACTAGCGGGAACCTACGAGCAGTACTTC.

The chain has TRBV20-1 and TRBJ1-2; the D is unclear. This CDR3 comprises 10 residues. Germline lookup yields CDR1 DFQATT and CDR2 SNEGSKA (reference sequence). V was shortened by 6 bases and J by 8 bases, with 10 bases between the two germline ends. The DNA for the CDR3 is TGCAGTGCAAGACTGAACGGCTACACCTTC. It is translated as CSARLNGYTF.

CDR3 region: CASSLQESSGNTIYF. CDR3 in DNA: TGTGCCAGCAGCCTCCAGGAGAGCTCTGGAAACACCATATATTTT. This chain uses TRBV7-9 with TRBJ1-3, with D hard to call. This CDR3 is built from 15 residues. V was clipped by 5 bases and J by 0 bases, with 11 bases between them. Germline loops: CDR1 SEHNR, CDR2 FQNEAQ (reference sequence).

V is TRBV10-1 and J is TRBJ2-1; D tentatively fits TRBD1 or TRBD2 (5 bases each). The CDR3 spans 14 residues. Trimming removed 9 bases from V and 4 bases from J, with 16 bases in between. CDR1 and CDR2 (germline): WNHNN, SYGVQD (reference sequence). This CDR3 is CASSGETAYNEQFF. CDR3 DNA: TGCGCCAGTTCTGGGGAGACAGCGTACAATGAGCAGTTCTTC.

This chain links TRBV28 with TRBJ2-1; 8 bases line up with TRBD2. V lost 5 bases, J lost 10 bases, and 16 bases stayed unmatched. The CDR3 runs to 16 residues. The germline gives CDR1 MDHEN, CDR2 SYDVKM. This CDR3 is CASSPSGRGGSREQFF. The CDR3 bases are TGTGCCAGCAGTCCCTCAGGACGCGGGGGGTCTCGGGAGCAGTTCTTC.

The chain employs TRBV29-1 and TRBJ2-7; 12 bases match TRBD2. Looked up from germline, CDR1 is SQVTM and CDR2 is ANQGSEA. Losses at the gene ends were 3 bases for V and 4 bases for J; bases not matched to a gene: 13. The CDR3 runs to 17 residues. CDR3 residues: CSVESPSGRAGLYEQYF. Here the CDR3 DNA reads TGCAGCGTTGAGTCCCCTAGCGGGAGGGCGGGCCTTTACGAGCAGTACTTC.

The genes are TRBV4-2 and TRBJ2-3; TRBD2 matches 8 bases. J gave up 0 bases and V 3 bases, and 2 bases lay outside the gene matches. The CDR3 loop spans 15 amino acids. CDR1 is LGHNA, CDR2 YNFKEQ, per germline. The CDR3 sequence: CASSQQRGSTDTQYF. CDR3 sequence (DNA): TGTGCCAGCAGCCAGCAGCGGGGGAGCACAGATACGCAGTATTTT.

The chain recombines TRBV11-3 with TRBJ2-2, with 7 bases lining up with TRBD1. The CDR3 length is 18 residues. Looked up from germline, CDR1 is SGHNT and CDR2 is YENEEA. The J segment lost 3 bases and the V segment lost 0 bases, leaving 10 bases of the junction unmatched. The CDR3 sequence: CASSLDLWGQSDTGELFF. The CDR3 coding sequence is TGTGCCAGCAGCTTAGATCTATGGGGACAGTCCGACACCGGGGAGCTGTTTTTT.

The chain's CDR3 is CASTLLTGLAGNTEAFF. In DNA form, the CDR3 reads TGTGCCAGCACACTTTTGACAGGGCTCGCAGGGAACACTGAAGCTTTCTTT. The J gene is TRBJ1-1, the V gene TRBV28, with 7 bases identical to TRBD1. V lost 7 bases, J lost 1 base, and 15 bases stayed unmatched. The CDR3 length is 17 residues. Per germline, CDR1 MDHEN and CDR2 SYDVKM.

The chain combines TRBV15 with TRBJ1-2; D not certain. Germline assignment: CDR1 LNHNV and CDR2 YYDKDF (reference sequence). The V end was cut by 0 bases, the J end by 8 bases, with 13 bases between. The CDR3 sequence is 14 residues long. The CDR3 DNA sequence: TGTGCCACCAGCAGAGATGTCATCCTACAAGGCTACACCTTC. It is translated as CATSRDVILQGYTF.

The chain is built from TRBV18 and TRBJ1-1; D is possibly TRBD1 (6 bases). The germline V and J ends were trimmed by 1 base and 1 base, with 13 bases remaining between them. The CDR3 consists of 16 residues. The germline CDR1 and CDR2 sequences are KGHSH and LQKENI. CDR3: CASSPRDNIANTEAFF. DNA for the CDR3: TGTGCCAGCTCACCACGGGACAACATCGCGAACACTGAAGCTTTCTTT.

Comment on this clone: Other DNA variants within this sample encode the same CDR3. The rearrangement joins TRBV5-1 to TRBJ2-2; no firm D call. Germline CDR1 SGHRS, CDR2 YFSETQ. CDR3 length: 14 amino acids. The V end lost 0 bases, the J end lost 4 bases, and 7 bases lay between the germline ends. The CDR3 is CASSLGVSTGELFF. In nucleotides, the CDR3 is TGCGCCAGCAGCTTGGGGGTTAGCACCGGGGAGCTGTTTTTT.

CDR3 sequence: CASSQAASGQETQYF. The CDR3 coding sequence is TGTGCCAGCAGCCAAGCCGCTAGCGGCCAAGAGACCCAGTACTTC. The chain combines TRBV4-2 with TRBJ2-5; TRBD2 matches at 7 bases. The CDR3 runs 15 residues. V lost 1 base to trimming and J lost 1 base; unmatched junction nucleotides: 3. Germline CDR1 reads LGHNA; CDR2 reads YNFKEQ.

This clone appeared once. V and J are TRBV4-1 and TRBJ1-3, with D unresolved. The CDR3 covers 14 residues. Germline CDR1 and CDR2: MGHRA and YSYEKL. The V and J ends lost 1 base and 3 bases respectively, with 7 bases between them. CDR3 region: CASSQAGFGNTIYF. For the CDR3, the DNA is TGCGCCAGCAGCCAAGCCGGTTTTGGAAACACCATATATTTT.

The V gene is TRBV11-2, the J gene TRBJ2-7; tentatively, D is TRBD1 (5 bases). In germline, CDR1 is SGHAT, CDR2 FQNNGV. The CDR3 has 14 amino acids. Between the trimmed V and J ends, which lost 6 bases and 4 bases, there was a span of 16 bases. CDR3 sequence: CASSRTRNRYEQYF. DNA of the CDR3: TGTGCCAGCAGTCGGACCCGTAACAGGTACGAGCAGTACTTC.

The rearrangement uses TRBV4-1 and TRBJ2-1; TRBD2 matches 7 bases. Germline trimming cut 1 base from V and 2 bases from J; bases unmatched to any gene: 8. Germline-derived CDR1 and CDR2 are MGHRA and YSYEKL. The length of the CDR3 is 17 residues. DNA for the CDR3: TGCGCCAGCAGCCAAGTAATACTAGCGACCACCTACAATGAGCAGTTCTTC. This gives the protein CASSQVILATTYNEQFF.

This clone was seen just once. The chain employs TRBV7-8 and TRBJ1-5, with no clear D. Per the germline V gene, CDR1 is SGHVS and CDR2 is FQNEAQ. V was shortened by 5 bases and J by 7 bases, with 18 bases between the two germline ends. The CDR3 contains 15 residues. The CDR3 coding sequence is TGTGCCAGCAGCCGAGAGGGATTTCGGCCCCAGCCCCAGCATTTT. Residues: CASSREGFRPQPQHF.

The chain carries TRBV5-6 and TRBJ2-2; D might be TRBD2 (5 bases). The CDR3 extends over 14 amino acids. Germline lookup yields CDR1 SGHDT and CDR2 YYEEEE. V was trimmed by 3 bases and J by 7 bases, leaving 13 bases between them. CDR3 region: CASSSGNSYGELFF. The CDR3 DNA reads TGTGCCAGCAGCTCCGGGAACAGCTACGGGGAGCTGTTTTTT.

The rearrangement links TRBV6-6 to TRBJ2-2; TRBD2 is a possible D gene (6 bases). Germline V gene data show CDR1 as MNHNY and CDR2 as SVGAGI (reference sequence). This CDR3 is 14 amino acids long. The germline V and J ends were trimmed by 5 bases and 5 bases, with 12 bases remaining between them. The CDR3 loop reads CASSRDSLTGELFF. The CDR3 nucleotides are TGTGCCAGCAGTCGGGACTCTTTAACCGGGGAGCTGTTTTTT.

The chain combines TRBV29-1 with TRBJ2-2; D may match TRBD1 or TRBD2 (5 bases each). Trimming shortened V by 7 bases and J by 4 bases, and 13 bases separated the two germline ends. CDR3 length equals 13 residues. Germline CDR1 SQVTM, CDR2 ANQGSEA. CDR3 coding DNA: TGCAGCGGAGGCGAGGGGAGCACCGGGGAGCTGTTTTTT. Translating gives CSGGEGSTGELFF.

The rearrangement joins TRBV11-2 to TRBJ2-3; 7 bases are a match to TRBD1. Trimming at V came to 5 bases and at J to 6 bases, leaving 11 bases not matched to a gene. This CDR3 is built from 15 residues. Germline V CDR1 and CDR2: SGHAT, FQNNGV. The CDR3 bases are TGTGCCAGCAGCCAAACAGGGGCCCTGGGGGATACGCAGTATTTT. This translates into CASSQTGALGDTQYF. The variable domain in full, completed from reference TRBV11-2 and TRBJ2-3, reads EAGVAQSPRYKIIEKRQSVAFWCNPISGHATLYWYQQILGQGPKLLIQFQNNGVVDDSQLPKDRFSAERLKGVDSTLKIQPAKLEDSAVYLCASSQTGALGDTQYFGPGTRLTVL.

The rearrangement links TRBV7-2 to TRBJ1-1; a possible D gene is TRBD1 (5 bases). Germline CDR1 SGHTA, CDR2 FQGNSA. Trimming left V 1 base short and J 6 bases short, with 18 bases between. The CDR3 is made up of 16 amino acids. This CDR3 is CASSLGALGQSPEAFF. The DNA of the CDR3 is TGTGCCAGCAGCTTAGGAGCGTTGGGGCAGTCCCCTGAAGCTTTCTTT.